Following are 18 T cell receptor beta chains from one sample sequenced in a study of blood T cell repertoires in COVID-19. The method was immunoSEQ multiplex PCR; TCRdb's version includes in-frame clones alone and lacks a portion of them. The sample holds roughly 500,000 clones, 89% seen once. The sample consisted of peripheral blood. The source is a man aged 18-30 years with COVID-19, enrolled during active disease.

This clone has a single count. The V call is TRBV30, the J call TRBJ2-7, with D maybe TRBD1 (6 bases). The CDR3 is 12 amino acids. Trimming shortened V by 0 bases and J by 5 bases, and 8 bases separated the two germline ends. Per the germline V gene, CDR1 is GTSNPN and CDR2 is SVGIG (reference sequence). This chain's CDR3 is CAWSVGGHEQYF. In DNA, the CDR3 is TGTGCCTGGAGTGTTGGGGGCCACGAGCAGTACTTC.

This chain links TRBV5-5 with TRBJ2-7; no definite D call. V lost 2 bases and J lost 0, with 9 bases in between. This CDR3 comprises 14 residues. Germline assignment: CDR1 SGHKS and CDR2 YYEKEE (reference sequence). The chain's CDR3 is CASSFLGISYEQYF. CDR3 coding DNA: TGTGCCAGCAGCTTTCTGGGCATCTCCTACGAGCAGTACTTC.

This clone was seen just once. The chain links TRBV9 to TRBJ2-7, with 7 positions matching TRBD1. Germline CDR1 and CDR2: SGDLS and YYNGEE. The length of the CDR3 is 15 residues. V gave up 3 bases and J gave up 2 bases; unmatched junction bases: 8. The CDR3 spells CASSAMTGPPYEQYF. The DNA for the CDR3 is TGTGCCAGCAGCGCCATGACAGGGCCCCCCTACGAGCAGTACTTC.

CDR3 in amino acids: CASNGGEETQYF. The CDR3 DNA sequence: TGTGCGTCGAATGGGGGCGAGGAGACCCAGTACTTC. The chain carries TRBV19 and TRBJ2-5; TRBD1 is a possible D gene (6 bases). The CDR3 consists of 12 residues. Germline values: CDR1 LNHDA, CDR2 SQIVND (reference sequence).

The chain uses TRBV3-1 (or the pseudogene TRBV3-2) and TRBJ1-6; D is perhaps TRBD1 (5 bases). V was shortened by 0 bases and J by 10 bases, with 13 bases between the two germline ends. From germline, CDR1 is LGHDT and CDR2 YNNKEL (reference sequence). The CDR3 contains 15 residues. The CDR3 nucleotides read TGTGCCAGCAGCCAAGATTACGGGGGAGGGTCACCCCTCCACTTT. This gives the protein CASSQDYGGGSPLHF.

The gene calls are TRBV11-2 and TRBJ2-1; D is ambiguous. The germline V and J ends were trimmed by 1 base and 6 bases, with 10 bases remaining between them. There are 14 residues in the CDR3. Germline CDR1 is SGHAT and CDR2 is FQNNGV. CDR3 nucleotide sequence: TGTGCCAGCAGCTTAGGGAGCCCACTCAATGAGCAGTTCTTC. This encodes CASSLGSPLNEQFF.

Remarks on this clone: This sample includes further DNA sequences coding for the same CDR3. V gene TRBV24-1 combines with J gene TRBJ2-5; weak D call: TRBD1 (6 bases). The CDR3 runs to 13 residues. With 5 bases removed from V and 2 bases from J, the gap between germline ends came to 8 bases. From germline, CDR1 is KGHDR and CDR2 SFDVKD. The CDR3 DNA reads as TGTGCCACCAGTGGGGGGCTACAAGAGACCCAGTACTTC. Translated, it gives CATSGGLQETQYF.

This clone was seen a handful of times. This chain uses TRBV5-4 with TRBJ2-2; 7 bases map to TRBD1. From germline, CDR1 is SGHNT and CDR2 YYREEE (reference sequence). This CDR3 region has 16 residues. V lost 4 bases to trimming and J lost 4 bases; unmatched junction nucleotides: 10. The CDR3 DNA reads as TGTGCCAGCAGCGCCCCGGGACAGTGGAGCACCGGGGAGCTGTTTTTT. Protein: CASSAPGQWSTGELFF.

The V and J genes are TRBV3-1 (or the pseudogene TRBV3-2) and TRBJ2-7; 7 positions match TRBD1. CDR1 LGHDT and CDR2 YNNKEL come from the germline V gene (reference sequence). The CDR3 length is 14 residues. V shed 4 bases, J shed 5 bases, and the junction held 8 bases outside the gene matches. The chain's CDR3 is CASSRNRGGHEQYF. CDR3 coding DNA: TGTGCCAGCAGCCGGAACAGGGGTGGGCACGAGCAGTACTTC.

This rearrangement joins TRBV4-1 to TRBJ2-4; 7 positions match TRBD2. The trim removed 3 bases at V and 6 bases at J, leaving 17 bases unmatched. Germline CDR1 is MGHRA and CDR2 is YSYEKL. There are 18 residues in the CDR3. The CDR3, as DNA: TGCGCCAGCAGCCACACTCTGGGAGGGCGGGAGATGGTAAACATTCAGTACTTC. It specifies CASSHTLGGREMVNIQYF.

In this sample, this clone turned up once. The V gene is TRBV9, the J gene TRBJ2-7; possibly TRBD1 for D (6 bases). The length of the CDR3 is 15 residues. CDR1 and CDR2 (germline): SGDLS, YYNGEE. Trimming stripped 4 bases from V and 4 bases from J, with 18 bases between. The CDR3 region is CASSLWDGQIYEQYF. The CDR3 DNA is TGTGCCAGCAGCCTATGGGACGGACAGATTTACGAGCAGTACTTC.

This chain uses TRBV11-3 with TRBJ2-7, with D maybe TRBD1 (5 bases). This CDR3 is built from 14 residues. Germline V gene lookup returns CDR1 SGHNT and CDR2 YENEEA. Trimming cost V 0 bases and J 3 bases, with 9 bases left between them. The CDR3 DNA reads TGTGCCAGCAGCTTAGAAGGGGTAGGCTACGAGCAGTACTTC. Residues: CASSLEGVGYEQYF.

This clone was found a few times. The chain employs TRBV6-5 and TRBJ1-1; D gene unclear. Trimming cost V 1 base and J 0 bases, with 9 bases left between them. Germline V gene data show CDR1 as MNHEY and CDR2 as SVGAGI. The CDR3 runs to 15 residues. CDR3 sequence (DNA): TGTGCCAGCAGTTACTTTGGCTTAATGAACACTGAAGCTTTCTTT. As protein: CASSYFGLMNTEAFF.

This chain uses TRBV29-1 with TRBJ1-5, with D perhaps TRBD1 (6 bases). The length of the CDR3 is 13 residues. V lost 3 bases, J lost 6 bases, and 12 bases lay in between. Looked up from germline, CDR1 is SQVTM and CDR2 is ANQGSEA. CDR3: CSVEAGAGQPQHF. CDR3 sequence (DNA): TGCAGCGTTGAGGCGGGGGCTGGTCAGCCCCAGCATTTT. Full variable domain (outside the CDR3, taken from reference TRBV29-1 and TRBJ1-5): SAVISQKPSRDICQRGTSLTIQCQVDSQVTMMFWYRQQPGQSLTLIATANQGSEATYESGFVIDKFPISRPNLTFSTLTVSNMSPEDSSIYLCSVEAGAGQPQHFGDGTRLSIL.

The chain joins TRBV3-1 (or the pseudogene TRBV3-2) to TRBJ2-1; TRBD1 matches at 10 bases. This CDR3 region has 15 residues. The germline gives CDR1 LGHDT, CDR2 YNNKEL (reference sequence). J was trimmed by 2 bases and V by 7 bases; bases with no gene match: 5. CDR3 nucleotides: TGTGCCAGCACCCCGGGACAGGGGCCCTACAATGAGCAGTTCTTC. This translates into CASTPGQGPYNEQFF.

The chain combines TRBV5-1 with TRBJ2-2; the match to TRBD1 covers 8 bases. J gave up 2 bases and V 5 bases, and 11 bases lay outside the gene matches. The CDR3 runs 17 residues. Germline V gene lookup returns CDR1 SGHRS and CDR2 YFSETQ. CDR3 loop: CASSGPGGLSNTGELFF. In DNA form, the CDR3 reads TGCGCCAGCAGTGGTCCAGGGGGCCTTAGTAACACCGGGGAGCTGTTTTTT.

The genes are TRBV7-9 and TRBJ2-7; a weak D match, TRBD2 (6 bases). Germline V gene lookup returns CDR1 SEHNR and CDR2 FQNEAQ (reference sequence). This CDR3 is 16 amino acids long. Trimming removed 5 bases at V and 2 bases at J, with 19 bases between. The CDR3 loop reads CASSASGGANTYEQYF. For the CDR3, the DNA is TGTGCCAGCAGCGCATCGGGCGGGGCCAATACCTACGAGCAGTACTTC.

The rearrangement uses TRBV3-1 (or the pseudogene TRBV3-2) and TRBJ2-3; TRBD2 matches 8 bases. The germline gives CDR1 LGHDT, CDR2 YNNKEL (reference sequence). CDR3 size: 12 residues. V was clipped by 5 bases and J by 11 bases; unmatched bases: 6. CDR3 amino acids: CASSTSGTRQYF. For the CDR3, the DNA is TGTGCCAGCAGCACATCCGGGACTAGGCAGTATTTT.